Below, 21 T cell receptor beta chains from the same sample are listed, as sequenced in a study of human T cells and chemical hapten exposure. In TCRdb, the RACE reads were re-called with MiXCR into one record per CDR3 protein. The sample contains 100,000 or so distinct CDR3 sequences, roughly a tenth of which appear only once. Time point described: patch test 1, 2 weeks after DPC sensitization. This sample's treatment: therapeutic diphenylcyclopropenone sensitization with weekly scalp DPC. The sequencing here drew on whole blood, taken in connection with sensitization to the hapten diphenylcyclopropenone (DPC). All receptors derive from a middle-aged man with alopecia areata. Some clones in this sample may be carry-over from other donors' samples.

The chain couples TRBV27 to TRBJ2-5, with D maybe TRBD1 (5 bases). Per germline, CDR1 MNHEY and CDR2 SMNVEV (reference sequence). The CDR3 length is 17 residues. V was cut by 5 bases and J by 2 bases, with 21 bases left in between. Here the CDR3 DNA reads TGTGCCAGCAGTCCAAAGACAGCTCTGCACCTTCAAGAGACCCAGTACTTC. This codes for CASSPKTALHLQETQYF.

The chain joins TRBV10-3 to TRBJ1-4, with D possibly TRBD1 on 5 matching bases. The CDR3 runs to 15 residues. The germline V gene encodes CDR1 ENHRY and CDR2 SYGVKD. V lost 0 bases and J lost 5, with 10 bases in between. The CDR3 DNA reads TGTGCCATCAGTGAGTCCGTGGGGCGGAATGAAAAACTGTTTTTT. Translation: CAISESVGRNEKLFF.

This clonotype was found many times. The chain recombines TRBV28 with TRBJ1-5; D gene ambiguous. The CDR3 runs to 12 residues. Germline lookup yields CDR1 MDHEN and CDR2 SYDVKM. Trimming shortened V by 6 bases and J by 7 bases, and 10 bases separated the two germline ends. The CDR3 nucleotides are TGTGCCAGCAGCTCCTTTAACCAGCCCCAGCATTTT. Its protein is CASSSFNQPQHF.

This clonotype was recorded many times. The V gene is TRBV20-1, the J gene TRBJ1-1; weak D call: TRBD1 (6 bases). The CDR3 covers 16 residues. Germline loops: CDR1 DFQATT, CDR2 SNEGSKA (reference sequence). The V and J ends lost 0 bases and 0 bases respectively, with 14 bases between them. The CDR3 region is CSARDLAGAMNTEAFF. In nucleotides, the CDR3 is TGCAGTGCTAGAGATTTGGCAGGGGCGATGAACACTGAAGCTTTCTTT.

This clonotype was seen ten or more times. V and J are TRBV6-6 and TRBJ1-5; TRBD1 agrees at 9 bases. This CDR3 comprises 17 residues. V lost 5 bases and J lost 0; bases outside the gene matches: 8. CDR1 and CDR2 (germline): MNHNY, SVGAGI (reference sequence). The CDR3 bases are TGTGCCAGCAGTAACAAACAGGGGGCGCATAGCAATCAGCCCCAGCATTTT. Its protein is CASSNKQGAHSNQPQHF.

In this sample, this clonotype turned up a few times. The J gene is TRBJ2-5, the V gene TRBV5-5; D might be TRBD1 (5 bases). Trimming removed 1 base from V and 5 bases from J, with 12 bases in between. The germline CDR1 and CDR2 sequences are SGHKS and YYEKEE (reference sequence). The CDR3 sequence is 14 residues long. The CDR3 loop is CASSLISGQETQYF. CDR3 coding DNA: TGTGCCAGCAGCTTGATTTCAGGGCAGGAGACCCAGTACTTC.

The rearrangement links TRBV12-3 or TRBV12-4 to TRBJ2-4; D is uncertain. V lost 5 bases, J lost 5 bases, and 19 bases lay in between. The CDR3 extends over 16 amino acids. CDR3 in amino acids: CASSTSRGFRQNIQYF. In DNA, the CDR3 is TGTGCCAGCAGTACCTCCCGAGGTTTTCGCCAAAACATTCAGTACTTC.

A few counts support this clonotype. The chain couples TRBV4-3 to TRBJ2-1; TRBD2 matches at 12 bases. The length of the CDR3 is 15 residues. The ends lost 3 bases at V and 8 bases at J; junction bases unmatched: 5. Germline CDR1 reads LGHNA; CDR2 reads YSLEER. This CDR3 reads CASSQTSGSMDEQFF. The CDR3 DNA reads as TGCGCCAGCAGCCAGACTAGCGGGAGTATGGATGAGCAGTTCTTC.

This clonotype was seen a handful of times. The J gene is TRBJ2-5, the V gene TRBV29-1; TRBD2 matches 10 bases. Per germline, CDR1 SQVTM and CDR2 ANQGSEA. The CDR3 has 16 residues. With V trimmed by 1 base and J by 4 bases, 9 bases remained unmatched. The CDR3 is CSVEGGAGGVGETQYF. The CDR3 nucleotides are TGCAGCGTTGAAGGTGGAGCGGGAGGGGTCGGAGAGACCCAGTACTTC.

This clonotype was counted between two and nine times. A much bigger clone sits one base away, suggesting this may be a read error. The CDR3 spells CSVFGGSSYNEQFF. The CDR3 nucleotides are TGCAGCGTTTTCGGCGGGAGCTCCTACAATGAGCAGTTCTTC. The chain couples TRBV29-1 to TRBJ2-1; TRBD2 agrees at 7 bases. The CDR3 totals 14 residues. Germline V lookup: CDR1 SQVTM, CDR2 ANQGSEA. Unmatched junction bases numbered 4, after V lost 5 bases and J lost 0 bases.

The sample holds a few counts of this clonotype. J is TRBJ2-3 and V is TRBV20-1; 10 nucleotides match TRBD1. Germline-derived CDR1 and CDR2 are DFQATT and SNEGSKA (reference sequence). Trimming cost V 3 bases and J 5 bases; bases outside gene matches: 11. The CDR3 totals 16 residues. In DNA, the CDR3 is TGCAGTGCTAGGTCTCGTTTCGGACAGGGGGGAGATACGCAGTATTTT. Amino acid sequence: CSARSRFGQGGDTQYF.

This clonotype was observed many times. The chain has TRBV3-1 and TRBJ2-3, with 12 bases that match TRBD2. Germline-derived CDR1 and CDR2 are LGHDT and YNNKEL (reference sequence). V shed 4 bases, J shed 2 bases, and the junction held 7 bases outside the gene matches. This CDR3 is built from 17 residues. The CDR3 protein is CASSPIGLAGLTDTQYF. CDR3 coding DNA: TGTGCCAGCAGCCCGATCGGACTAGCGGGACTCACAGATACGCAGTATTTT.

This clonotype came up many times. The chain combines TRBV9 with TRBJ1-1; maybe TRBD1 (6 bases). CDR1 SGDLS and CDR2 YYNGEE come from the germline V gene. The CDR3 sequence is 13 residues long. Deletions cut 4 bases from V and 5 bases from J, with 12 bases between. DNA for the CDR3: TGTGCCAGCAGCATTGGACAGTCTACTGAAGCTTTCTTT. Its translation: CASSIGQSTEAFF.

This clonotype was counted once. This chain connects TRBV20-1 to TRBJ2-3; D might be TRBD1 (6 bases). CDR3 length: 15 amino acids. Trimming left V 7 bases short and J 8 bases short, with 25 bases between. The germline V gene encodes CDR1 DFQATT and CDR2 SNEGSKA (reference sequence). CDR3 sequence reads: CSGKRLAGAQGTQYF. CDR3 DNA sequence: TGCAGTGGGAAGAGGCTAGCTGGGGCACAGGGTACGCAGTATTTT.

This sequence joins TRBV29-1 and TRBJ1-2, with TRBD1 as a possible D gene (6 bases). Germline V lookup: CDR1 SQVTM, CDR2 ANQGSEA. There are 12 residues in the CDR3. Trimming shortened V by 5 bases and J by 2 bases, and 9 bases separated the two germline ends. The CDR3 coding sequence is TGCAGCGTTCTTACAGGGAACTATGGCTACACCTTC. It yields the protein CSVLTGNYGYTF. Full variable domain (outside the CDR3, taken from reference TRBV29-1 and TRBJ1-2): SAVISQKPSRDICQRGTSLTIQCQVDSQVTMMFWYRQQPGQSLTLIATANQGSEATYESGFVIDKFPISRPNLTFSTLTVSNMSPEDSSIYLCSVLTGNYGYTFGSGTRLTVV.

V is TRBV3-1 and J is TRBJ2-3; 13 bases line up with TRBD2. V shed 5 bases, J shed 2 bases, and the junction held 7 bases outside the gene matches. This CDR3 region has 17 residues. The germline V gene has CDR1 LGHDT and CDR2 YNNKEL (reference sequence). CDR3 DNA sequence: TGTGCCAGCAGCAGACTAGCGGGAGGCTCCCCCACAGATACGCAGTATTTT. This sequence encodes CASSRLAGGSPTDTQYF.

This chain's CDR3 is CASGGQGDEQFF. The CDR3 DNA is TGTGCCAGTGGGGGACAGGGGGATGAGCAGTTCTTC. The rearrangement joins TRBV6-2 or TRBV6-3 to TRBJ2-1, with 11 bases fitting TRBD1. The J segment lost 8 bases and the V segment lost 9 bases, leaving 3 bases of the junction unmatched. The germline V gene encodes CDR1 MNHEY and CDR2 SVGEGT. The CDR3 spans 12 residues.

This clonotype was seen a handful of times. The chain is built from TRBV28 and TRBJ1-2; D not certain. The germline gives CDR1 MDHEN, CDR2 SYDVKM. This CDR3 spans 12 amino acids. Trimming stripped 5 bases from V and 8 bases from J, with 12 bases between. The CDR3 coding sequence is TGTGCCAGCAGTAGGATGACCTGGGGCTACACCTTC. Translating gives CASSRMTWGYTF.

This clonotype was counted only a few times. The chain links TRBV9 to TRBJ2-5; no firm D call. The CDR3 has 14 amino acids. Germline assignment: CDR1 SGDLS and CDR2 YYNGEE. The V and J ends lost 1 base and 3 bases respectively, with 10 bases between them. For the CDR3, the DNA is TGTGCCAGCAGCGTAAGTTATGCCAAAGAGACCCAGTACTTC. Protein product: CASSVSYAKETQYF.

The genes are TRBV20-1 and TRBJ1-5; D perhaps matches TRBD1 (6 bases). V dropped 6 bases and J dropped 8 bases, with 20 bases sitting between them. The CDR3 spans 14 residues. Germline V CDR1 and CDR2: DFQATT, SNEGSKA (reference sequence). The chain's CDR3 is CSALVGQGKEPQHF. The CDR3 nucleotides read TGCAGTGCCCTAGTGGGGCAGGGGAAGGAGCCCCAGCATTTT.

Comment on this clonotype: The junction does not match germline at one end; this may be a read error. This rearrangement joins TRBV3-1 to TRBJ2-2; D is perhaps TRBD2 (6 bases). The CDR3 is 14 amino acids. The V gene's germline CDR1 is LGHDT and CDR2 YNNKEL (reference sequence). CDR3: CASSQGSGTGGLFF. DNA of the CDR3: TGTGCCAGCAGCCAAGGGTCCGGGACCGGGGGGCTGTTTTTT.